The sample holds a few counts of the clone carrying this T cell receptor (beta chain). What it binds is unknown. Through a sample-barcoded 5' primer and a J-beta primer mix, a second PCR was run for 7 to 11 cycles. Every sample gave at least 3 million paired-end reads containing CDR3. TCRdb processed the 5' RACE reads anew with MiXCR; each CDR3 protein has one entry. The top ten hold 7.9% of the sample, which has around 1,500,000 distinct CDR3 sequences, around 42% seen once. The CDR3 contains 15 residues. CDR1 and CDR2 (germline): SQVTM, ANQGSEA. The V segment lost 1 base and the J segment 4 bases; nucleotides outside the gene matches: 8. This record belongs to a study of blood T cells in healthy people across ages. Broader study findings: With age, beta diversity per million T cells declined roughly linearly, significantly by approximately 41.

Peripheral blood from each donor was collected in a volume of approximately 9.5 milliliters. The sequenced material came from blood. This chain joins TRBV29-1 and TRBJ2-3; TRBD2 matches at 7 bases. The sequence came from a woman between 18 and 29 years old in good health. The CDR3, as DNA: TGCAGCGTTGAAGGGACTAGTTCCCTCGCAGATACGCAGTATTTT. It yields the protein CSVEGTSSLADTQYF.